This T cell receptor (beta chain) originates from a study of blood T cells in healthy people across ages. The authors drew ten milliliters of peripheral blood from each donor. Alongside a J-beta primer mix, a sample-barcoded 5' primer served in a second PCR lasting about 7 to 12 cycles. Via MiXCR, TCRdb re-called the 5' RACE reads, giving one row per CDR3 protein. The table includes 800,000 to 950,000 distinct CDR3 sequences, 25% to 35% detected once. Trimming pared 2 bases from V and 2 bases from J, leaving 4 bases between. CDR3 length equals 13 residues. The germline V gene encodes CDR1 MNHEY and CDR2 SVGAGI. This clonotype was observed at least ten times. These sequences were also reported in another study, on T cells of mothers and their children.

The receptor's source is a woman in her thirties or forties in good health. Input material: blood. The chain carries TRBV6-5 and TRBJ1-5; D remains unclear. For the CDR3, the DNA is TGTGCCAGCAGTTACGGTCGCAATCAGCCCCAGCATTTT. This codes for CASSYGRNQPQHF.